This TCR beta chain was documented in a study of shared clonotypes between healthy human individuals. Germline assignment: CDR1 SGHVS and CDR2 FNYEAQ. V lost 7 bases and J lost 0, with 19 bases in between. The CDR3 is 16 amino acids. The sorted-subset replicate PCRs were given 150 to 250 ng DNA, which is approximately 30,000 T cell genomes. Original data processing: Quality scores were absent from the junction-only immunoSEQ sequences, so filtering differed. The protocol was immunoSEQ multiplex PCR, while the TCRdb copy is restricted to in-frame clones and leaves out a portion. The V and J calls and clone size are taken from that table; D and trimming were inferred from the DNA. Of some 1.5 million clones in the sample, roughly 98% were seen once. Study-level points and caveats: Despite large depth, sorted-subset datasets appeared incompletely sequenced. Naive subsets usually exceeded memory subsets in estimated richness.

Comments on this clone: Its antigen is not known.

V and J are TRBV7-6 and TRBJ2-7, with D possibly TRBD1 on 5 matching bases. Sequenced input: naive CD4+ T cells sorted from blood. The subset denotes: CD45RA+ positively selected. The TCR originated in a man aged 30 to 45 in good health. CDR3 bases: TGTGCCAGCACCAAGGCCGGGCAGGGCAGCTCCTACGAGCAGTACTTC. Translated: CASTKAGQGSSYEQYF.